The text below deals with one TCR beta chain. This entry belongs to a study of blood T cell repertoires in COVID-19. Overall study context: COVID-19 samples, acute and convalescent, were from the United States, Italy and Spain. Sources were T cells, B-cell-depleted T cells, or PBMCs; the material itself was cDNA or gDNA.

Original data processing: Using reference gene primer amplification, nucleated cell counts were estimated. Clones were sequenced by immunoSEQ multiplex PCR, and TCRdb holds only the in-frame ones, with some missing. V and J calls and clone size come straight from that table; D and trimming were deduced from the DNA. Among hundreds of thousands of clones listed, about 88% were seen once. The sample taken for sequencing was peripheral blood. The receptor was derived from a man aged 55 to 70 with acute or convalescent COVID-19.

The CDR3 region has the DNA TGCGCCAGCAGCCAACAGGGAGGGTATGGCTACACCTTC. Translating it yields CASSQQGGYGYTF. The chain has TRBV10-1 and TRBJ1-2; D is perhaps TRBD1 (6 bases). CDR3 length equals 13 residues. Between the trimmed V and J ends, which lost 6 bases and 5 bases, there was a span of 13 bases. Germline loops: CDR1 WNHNN, CDR2 SYGVQD (reference sequence).